These 12 T cell receptor beta chains were all obtained from the same sample, sequenced in a study of blood T cell repertoires in COVID-19. Using immunoSEQ multiplex PCR, the repertoire was profiled, and TCRdb retains in-frame clones only, with some absent. Here the sample spans 280,000 or so clones, 86% being singletons. Sequenced sample: peripheral blood. These receptors were collected from a woman aged 25 to 39 who had recovered from COVID-19.

The chain has TRBV5-1 and TRBJ2-1; TRBD2 is a possible D gene (6 bases). Germline V lookup: CDR1 SGHRS, CDR2 YFSETQ. Trimming pared 4 bases from V and 8 bases from J, leaving 19 bases between. The CDR3 length is 15 residues. CDR3 sequence (DNA): TGCGCCAGCAGCCTGCGGGGCATGGTGGGGGATGAGCAGTTCTTC. This gives the protein CASSLRGMVGDEQFF.

J is TRBJ2-7 and V is TRBV6-5, with a possible D match to TRBD1 (6 bases). V shed 5 bases and J shed 6 bases, with 14 bases lying between them. Germline CDR1 reads MNHEY; CDR2 reads SVGAGI. This CDR3 spans 13 amino acids. The CDR3 nucleotides are TGTGCCAGCAGTACAGGGACAAAACTCGAGCAGTACTTC. It translates to CASSTGTKLEQYF.

The chain links TRBV5-1 to TRBJ2-1; 10 nucleotides align to TRBD2. Germline V CDR1 and CDR2: SGHRS, YFSETQ. This CDR3 contains 20 residues. V trimming: 4 bases; J trimming: 0 bases; junction bases outside the gene matches: 16. CDR3 coding DNA: TGCGCCAGCAGCCCGAAGCGGGAGGGACCTAGCAACCGCTCCTACAATGAGCAGTTCTTC. Translated: CASSPKREGPSNRSYNEQFF.

The chain employs TRBV5-6 and TRBJ2-7, with a tentative D call TRBD2 (6 bases). CDR3 length equals 13 residues. CDR1 is SGHDT, CDR2 YYEEEE, per germline. Trimming stripped 2 bases from V and 2 bases from J, with 8 bases between. CDR3 sequence: CASSFRGTYEQYF. The CDR3 DNA follows: TGTGCCAGCAGCTTTCGGGGGACCTACGAGCAGTACTTC.

The gene calls are TRBV6-5 and TRBJ2-1, with TRBD1 matching 11 bases. V gave up 7 bases and J gave up 8 bases; unmatched junction bases: 4. Germline V CDR1 and CDR2: MNHEY, SVGAGI. The CDR3 is 13 amino acids. CDR3 DNA: TGTGCCAGCACTAGGACAGGGGGCGATGAGCAGTTCTTC. Translated: CASTRTGGDEQFF.

The chain joins TRBV7-8 to TRBJ2-5; D not resolved. The CDR3 sequence is 13 residues long. The ends were cut back, 0 bases at V and 5 bases at J, with 7 bases in the middle. Germline V CDR1 and CDR2: SGHVS, FQNEAQ. CDR3 DNA sequence: TGTGCCAGCAGCTTAGCGCACACGGAGACCCAGTACTTC. It translates to CASSLAHTETQYF.

The chain is built from TRBV4-2 and TRBJ2-3; 8 positions agree with TRBD2. The CDR3 is 18 residues long. Germline V CDR1 and CDR2: LGHNA, YNFKEQ. Trimming took 1 base from V and 2 from J; bases not matched to a gene: 11. The CDR3 DNA sequence: TGTGCCAGCAGCCAAGTAAGGTCTGGGACTAGATCCACAGATACGCAGTATTTT. Translation: CASSQVRSGTRSTDTQYF.

J is TRBJ2-1 and V is TRBV14; D might be TRBD2 (6 bases). The CDR3 extends over 17 amino acids. Between the trimmed V and J ends, which lost 1 base and 2 bases, there was a span of 15 bases. The germline gives CDR1 SGHDN, CDR2 FVKESK. CDR3 sequence (DNA): TGTGCCAGCAGCCAAGCTGCACTAGCTTTCACCTACAATGAGCAGTTCTTC. Translating gives CASSQAALAFTYNEQFF.

The rearrangement joins TRBV6-5 to TRBJ1-1; the D is unclear. CDR1 and CDR2 (germline): MNHEY, SVGAGI. There are 15 residues in the CDR3. V was pared by 0 bases and J by 0 bases, with 8 bases between. This CDR3 is CASSYSMSLNTEAFF. Here the CDR3 DNA reads TGTGCCAGCAGTTACTCGATGAGCCTGAACACTGAAGCTTTCTTT.

The chain couples TRBV4-1 to TRBJ1-4, with D unclear. Trimming removed 0 bases from V and 8 bases from J, with 4 bases in between. Per germline, CDR1 MGHRA and CDR2 YSYEKL. This CDR3 region has 12 residues. The CDR3 DNA follows: TGCGCCAGCAGCCAAGACGGGGAAAAACTGTTTTTT. This codes for CASSQDGEKLFF.

V gene TRBV5-5 combines with J gene TRBJ1-1; D is possibly TRBD1 (5 bases). This CDR3 has 14 amino acids. Germline loops: CDR1 SGHKS, CDR2 YYEKEE (reference sequence). Trimming pared 7 bases from V and 3 bases from J, leaving 16 bases between. CDR3 sequence reads: CASSQGEGYTEAFF. Here the CDR3 DNA reads TGTGCCAGCTCCCAAGGGGAGGGTTACACTGAAGCTTTCTTT.

The gene calls are TRBV11-1 and TRBJ2-1; the D gene is possibly TRBD2 (6 bases). V gave up 2 bases and J gave up 7 bases, with 18 bases separating them. The CDR3 sequence is 16 residues long. Germline V gene sequence: CDR1 SGHAT, CDR2 FQDESV (reference sequence). The CDR3 protein is CASSLRERLVINEQFF. Here the CDR3 DNA reads TGTGCCAGCAGCTTACGGGAGCGCCTCGTTATAAATGAGCAGTTCTTC. The full variable domain, rest sourced from reference TRBV11-1 and TRBJ2-1, is EAEVAQSPRYKITEKSQAVAFWCDPISGHATLYWYRQILGQGPELLVQFQDESVVDDSQLPKDRFSAERLKGVDSTLKIQPAELGDSAMYLCASSLRERLVINEQFFGPGTRLTVL.